Listed here is a single TCR beta chain. This record comes from a study of blood T cell repertoires in COVID-19. Overall study context: Spain, Italy and the United States supplied samples that represented acute and convalescent COVID-19. PBMCs, B-cell-depleted T cells, or T cells were the source of the cDNA or gDNA that made up the material.

Deletions cut 5 bases from V and 5 bases from J, with 15 bases between. Germline CDR1 MNHEY, CDR2 SMNVEV (reference sequence). The CDR3 is made up of 14 amino acids. Original data processing: Counts of nucleated cells, estimated from reference gene primer amplification, were obtained. This table comes from immunoSEQ multiplex PCR, and its TCRdb copy is limited to in-frame clones, with some not included. V and J calls and clone size are as listed in that table; D and trimming were resolved from the DNA. The data contain some 390,000 clones, 70% to 90% of them singletons. Those enrolled in Seattle joined during active infection and were followed longitudinally afterward.

The sequenced sample consisted of peripheral blood. This rearrangement joins TRBV27 to TRBJ1-1; a weak D match, TRBD1 (5 bases). The clonotype originates from a middle-aged woman with COVID-19, enrolled during active disease. Here the CDR3 DNA reads TGTGCCAGCAGTCCCCAGGGCCTACGGACTGAAGCTTTCTTT. This sequence encodes CASSPQGLRTEAFF.